Below, one TCR beta chain is given with its context. The sample is drawn from a study of T cell changes during pregnancy in multiple sclerosis. Sequenced by immunoSEQ multiplex PCR; TCRdb stores in-frame clones only, minus some. The profile covers around 65,000 clones, with 80% to 95% appearing a single time and roughly 3% taken by the ten largest. Germline-derived CDR1 and CDR2 are MNHNS and SASEGT. Trimming took 3 bases from V and 6 from J; bases not matched to a gene: 4. There are 15 residues in the CDR3. The rearrangement uses TRBV6-1 and TRBJ2-2; TRBD2 matches 10 bases. This specimen was peripheral blood, taken in the second trimester of pregnancy. The receptor's source is a female donor in good health, enrolled as a control in a pregnancy study. In DNA, the CDR3 is TGTGCCAGCAGTGAGTCTAGCGGGAGTCCCGGGGAGCTGTTTTTT. Encoded protein: CASSESSGSPGELFF.